This TCR beta chain was captured in a study of lymphopenia after photon versus proton radiotherapy. The table came from immunoSEQ multiplex PCR; TCRdb's copy has only in-frame clones and leaves some out. The table includes some 70,000 clones, approximately 87% detected once. Germline trimming cut 4 bases from V and 3 bases from J; bases unmatched to any gene: 7. Germline assignment: CDR1 LNHDA and CDR2 SQIVND (reference sequence). The CDR3 extends over 16 amino acids. This clone was recorded only once. The gene calls are TRBV19 and TRBJ2-4; 9 bases are a match to TRBD1. This clonotype was obtained from a man older than 75 with esophageal cancer. The material sequenced was peripheral blood, taken from a patient treated with proton-based radiotherapy. The CDR3 region has the DNA TGTGCCAGTAGTAACCCACAGGGGGCAGGCAAAAACATTCAGTACTTC. This codes for CASSNPQGAGKNIQYF.